The clone carrying this TCR beta chain was observed many times. The CDR3 extends over 14 amino acids. V dropped 7 bases and J dropped 2; count of bases not matched to a gene: 7. The germline gives CDR1 SGHTA, CDR2 FQGNSA. TCRdb recomputed calls from the 5' RACE reads with MiXCR, one row per CDR3 protein. The sample includes approximately 260,000 distinct CDR3 sequences, about a sixth seen only once; the top ten take approximately 22%. The data belong to a study of T-cell memory formation after mild COVID-19. The chain uses TRBV7-2 and TRBJ2-5; TRBD1 aligns across 7 bases. The specimen was PBMCs or a T cell subset sorted from them (not recorded which). This clonotype originated in a man in his late teens or twenties who had mild COVID-19 (a few samples of this study predate the infection). Cell type and time point are not known. The DNA for the CDR3 is TGTGCCAGCAACCGTGGACAGGCTCAAGAGACCCAGTACTTC. Translation: CASNRGQAQETQYF.